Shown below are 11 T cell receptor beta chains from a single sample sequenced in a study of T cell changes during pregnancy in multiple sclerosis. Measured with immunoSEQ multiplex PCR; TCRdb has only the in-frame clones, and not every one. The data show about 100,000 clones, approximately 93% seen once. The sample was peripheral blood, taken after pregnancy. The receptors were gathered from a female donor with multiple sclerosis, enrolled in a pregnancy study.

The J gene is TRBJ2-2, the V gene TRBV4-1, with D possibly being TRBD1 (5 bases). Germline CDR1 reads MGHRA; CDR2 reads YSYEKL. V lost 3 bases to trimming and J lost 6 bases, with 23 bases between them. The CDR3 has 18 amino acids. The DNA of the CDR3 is TGCGCCAGCAGCCATCTCCTTCGGACAAATCGAAGGGCCGGGGAGCTGTTTTTT. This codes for CASSHLLRTNRRAGELFF.

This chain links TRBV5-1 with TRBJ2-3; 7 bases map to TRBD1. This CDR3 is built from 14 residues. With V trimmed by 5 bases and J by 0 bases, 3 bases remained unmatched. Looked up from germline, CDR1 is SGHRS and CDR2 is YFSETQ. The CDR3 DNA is TGCGCCAGCAGGGGACAGACTAGCACAGATACGCAGTATTTT. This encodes CASRGQTSTDTQYF.

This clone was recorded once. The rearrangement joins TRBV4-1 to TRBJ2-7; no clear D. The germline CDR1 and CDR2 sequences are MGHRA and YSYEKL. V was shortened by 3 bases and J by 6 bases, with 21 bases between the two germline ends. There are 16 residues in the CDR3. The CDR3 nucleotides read TGCGCCAGCAGCCAGGCTAACAGTGGGCATATGGTCGAGCAGTACTTC. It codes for CASSQANSGHMVEQYF.

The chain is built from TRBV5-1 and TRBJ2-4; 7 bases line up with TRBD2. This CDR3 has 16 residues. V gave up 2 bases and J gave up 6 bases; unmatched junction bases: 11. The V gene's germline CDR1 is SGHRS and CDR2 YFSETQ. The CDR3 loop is CASSFGLSGTANIQYF. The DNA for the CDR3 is TGCGCCAGCAGCTTTGGGTTAAGCGGGACGGCAAACATTCAGTACTTC. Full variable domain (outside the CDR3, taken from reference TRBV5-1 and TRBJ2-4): KAGVTQTPRYLIKTRGQQVTLSCSPISGHRSVSWYQQTPGQGLQFLFEYFSETQRNKGNFPGRFSGRQFSNSRSEMNVSTLELGDSALYLCASSFGLSGTANIQYFGAGTRLSVL.

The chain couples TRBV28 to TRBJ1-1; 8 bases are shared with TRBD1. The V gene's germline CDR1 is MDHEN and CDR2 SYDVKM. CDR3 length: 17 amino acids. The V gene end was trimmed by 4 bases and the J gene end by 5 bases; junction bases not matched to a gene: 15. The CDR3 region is CASSSSGTGTWFTEAFF. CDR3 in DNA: TGTGCCAGCAGTTCCTCCGGGACAGGAACTTGGTTTACTGAAGCTTTCTTT.

The CDR3: CASSEGSNQPQHF. The CDR3 bases are TGTGCCAGCAGTGAAGGGAGTAATCAGCCCCAGCATTTT. The V call is TRBV6-4, the J call TRBJ1-5; D unresolved. Trimming took off 3 bases at V and 4 bases at J, with 7 bases between the two ends. The CDR3 spans 13 residues. Per the germline V gene, CDR1 is MRHNA and CDR2 is SNTAGT.

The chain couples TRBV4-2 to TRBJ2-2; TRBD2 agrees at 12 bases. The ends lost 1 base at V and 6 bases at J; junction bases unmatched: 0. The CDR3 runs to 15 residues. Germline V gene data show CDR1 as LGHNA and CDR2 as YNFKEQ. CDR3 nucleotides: TGTGCCAGCAGCCAAGGACTAGCGGGAGCCGGGGAGCTGTTTTTT. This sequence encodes CASSQGLAGAGELFF.

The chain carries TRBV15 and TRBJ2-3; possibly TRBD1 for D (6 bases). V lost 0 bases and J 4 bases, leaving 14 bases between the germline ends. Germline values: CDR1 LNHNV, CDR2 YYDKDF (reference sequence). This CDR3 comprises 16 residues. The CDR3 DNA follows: TGTGCCACCAGCAGAGAGCCAGGGGATATCGCAGATACGCAGTATTTT. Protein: CATSREPGDIADTQYF.

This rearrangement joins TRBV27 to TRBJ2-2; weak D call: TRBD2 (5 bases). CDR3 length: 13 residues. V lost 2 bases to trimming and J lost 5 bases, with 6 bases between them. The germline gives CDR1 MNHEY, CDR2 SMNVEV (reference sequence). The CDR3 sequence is CASSLRGTGELFF. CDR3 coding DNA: TGTGCCAGCAGTTTACGGGGTACCGGGGAGCTGTTTTTT.

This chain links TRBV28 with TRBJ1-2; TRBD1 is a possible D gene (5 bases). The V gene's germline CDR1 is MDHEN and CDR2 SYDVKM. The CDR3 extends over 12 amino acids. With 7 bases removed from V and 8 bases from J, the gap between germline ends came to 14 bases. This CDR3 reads CASNRARVGYTF. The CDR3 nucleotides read TGTGCCAGCAACCGAGCCAGGGTCGGCTACACCTTC.

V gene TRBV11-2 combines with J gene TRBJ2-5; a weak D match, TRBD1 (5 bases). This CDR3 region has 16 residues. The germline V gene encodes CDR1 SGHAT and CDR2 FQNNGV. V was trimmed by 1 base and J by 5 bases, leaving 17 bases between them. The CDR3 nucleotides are TGTGCCAGCAGCTTAGGGATAGGACATCTCAGGGAGACCCAGTACTTC. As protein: CASSLGIGHLRETQYF.